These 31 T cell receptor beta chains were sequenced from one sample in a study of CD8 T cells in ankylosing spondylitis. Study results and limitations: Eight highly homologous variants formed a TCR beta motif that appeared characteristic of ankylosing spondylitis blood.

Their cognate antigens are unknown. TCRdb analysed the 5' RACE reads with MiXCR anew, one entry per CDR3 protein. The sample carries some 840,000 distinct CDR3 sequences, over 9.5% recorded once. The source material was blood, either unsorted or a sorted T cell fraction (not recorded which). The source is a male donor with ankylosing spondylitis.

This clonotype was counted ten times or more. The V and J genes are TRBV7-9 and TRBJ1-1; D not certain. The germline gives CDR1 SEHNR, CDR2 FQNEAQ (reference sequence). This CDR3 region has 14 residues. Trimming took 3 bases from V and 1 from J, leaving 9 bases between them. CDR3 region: CASSLSRANTEAFF. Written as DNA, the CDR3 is TGTGCCAGCAGCTTGAGCAGAGCGAACACTGAAGCTTTCTTT.

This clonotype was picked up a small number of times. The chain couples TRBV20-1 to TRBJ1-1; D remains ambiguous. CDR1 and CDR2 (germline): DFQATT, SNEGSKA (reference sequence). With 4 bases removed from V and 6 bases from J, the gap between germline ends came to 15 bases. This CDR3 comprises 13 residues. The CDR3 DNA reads TGCAGTGCTATCCCGTTGCGGCGCTCTGAAGCTTTCTTT. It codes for CSAIPLRRSEAFF.

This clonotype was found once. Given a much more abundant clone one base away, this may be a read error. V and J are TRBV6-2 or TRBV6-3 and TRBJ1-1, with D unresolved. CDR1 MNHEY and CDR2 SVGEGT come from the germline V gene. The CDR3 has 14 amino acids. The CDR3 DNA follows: TGTACCAGCAGTTACGAGACCGGGGACACTGAAGCTTTCTTT. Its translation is CTSSYETGDTEAFF.

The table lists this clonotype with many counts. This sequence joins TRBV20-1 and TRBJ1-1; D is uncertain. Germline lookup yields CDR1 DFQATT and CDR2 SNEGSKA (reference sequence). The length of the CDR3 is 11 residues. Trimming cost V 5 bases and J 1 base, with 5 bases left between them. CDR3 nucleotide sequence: TGCAGTGCTGACGGGAACACTGAAGCTTTCTTT. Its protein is CSADGNTEAFF.

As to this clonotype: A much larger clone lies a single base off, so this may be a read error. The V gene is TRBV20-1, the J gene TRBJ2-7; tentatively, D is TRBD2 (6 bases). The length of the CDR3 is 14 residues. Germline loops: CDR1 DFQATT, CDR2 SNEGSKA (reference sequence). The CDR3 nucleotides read TGCAGTGCTAGAGTAGCGGCCAGCTCCTACGAGCAGCACTTC. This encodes CSARVAASSYEQHF.

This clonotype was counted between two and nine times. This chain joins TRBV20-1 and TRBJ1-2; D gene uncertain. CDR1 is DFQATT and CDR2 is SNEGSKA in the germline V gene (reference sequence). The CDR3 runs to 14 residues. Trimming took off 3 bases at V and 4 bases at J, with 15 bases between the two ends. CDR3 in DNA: TGCAGTGCTAGTCATACAGCCCGGGTCTATGGCTACACCTTC. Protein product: CSASHTARVYGYTF.

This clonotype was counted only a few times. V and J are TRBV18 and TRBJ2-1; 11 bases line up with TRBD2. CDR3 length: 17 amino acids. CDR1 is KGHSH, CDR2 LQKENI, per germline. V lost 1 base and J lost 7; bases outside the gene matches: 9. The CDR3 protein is CASSPRQKLAGENEQFF. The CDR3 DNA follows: TGTGCCAGCTCACCACGTCAAAAACTAGCGGGGGAGAATGAGCAGTTCTTC.

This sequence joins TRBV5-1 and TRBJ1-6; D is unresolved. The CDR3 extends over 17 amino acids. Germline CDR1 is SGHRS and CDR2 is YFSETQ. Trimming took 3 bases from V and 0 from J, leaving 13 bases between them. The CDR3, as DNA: TGCGCCAGCAGCTCGGGGAGAACTAGCTCCTATAATTCACCCCTCCACTTT. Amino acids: CASSSGRTSSYNSPLHF.

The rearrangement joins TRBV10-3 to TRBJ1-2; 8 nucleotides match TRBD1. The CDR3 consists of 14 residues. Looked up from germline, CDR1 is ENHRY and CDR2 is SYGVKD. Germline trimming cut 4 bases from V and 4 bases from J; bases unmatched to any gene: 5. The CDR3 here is CAISAAGGGYGYTF. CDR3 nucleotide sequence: TGTGCCATCAGTGCGGCAGGGGGCGGCTATGGCTACACCTTC.

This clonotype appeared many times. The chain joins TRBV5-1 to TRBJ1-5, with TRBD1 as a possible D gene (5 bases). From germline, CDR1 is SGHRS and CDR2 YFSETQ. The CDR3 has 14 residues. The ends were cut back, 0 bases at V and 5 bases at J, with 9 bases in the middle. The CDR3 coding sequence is TGCGCCAGCAGCTTGGAGGGGCGGGATCAGCCCCAGCATTTT. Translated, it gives CASSLEGRDQPQHF. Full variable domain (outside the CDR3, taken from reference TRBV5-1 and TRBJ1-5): KAGVTQTPRYLIKTRGQQVTLSCSPISGHRSVSWYQQTPGQGLQFLFEYFSETQRNKGNFPGRFSGRQFSNSRSEMNVSTLELGDSALYLCASSLEGRDQPQHFGDGTRLSIL.

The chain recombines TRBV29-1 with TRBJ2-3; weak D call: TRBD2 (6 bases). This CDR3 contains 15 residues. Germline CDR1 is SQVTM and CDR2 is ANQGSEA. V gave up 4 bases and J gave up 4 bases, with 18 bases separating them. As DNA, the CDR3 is TGCAGCGTTGGTCGTGCCGGGAGAGGCCCAGATACGCAGTATTTT. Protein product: CSVGRAGRGPDTQYF.

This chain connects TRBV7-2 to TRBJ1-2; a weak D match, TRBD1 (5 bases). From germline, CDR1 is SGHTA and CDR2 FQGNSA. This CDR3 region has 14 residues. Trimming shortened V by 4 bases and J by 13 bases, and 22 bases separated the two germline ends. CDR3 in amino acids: CASSSNQGTTSSTF. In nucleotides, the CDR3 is TGTGCCAGCAGCTCCAACCAGGGAACTACCTCGAGCACCTTC.

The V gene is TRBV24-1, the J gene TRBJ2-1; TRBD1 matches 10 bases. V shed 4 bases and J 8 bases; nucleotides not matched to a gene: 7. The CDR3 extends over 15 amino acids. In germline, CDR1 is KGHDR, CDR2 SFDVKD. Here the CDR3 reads CATSDPGTGVDEQFF. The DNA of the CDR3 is TGTGCCACCAGTGACCCCGGGACAGGGGTGGATGAGCAGTTCTTC.

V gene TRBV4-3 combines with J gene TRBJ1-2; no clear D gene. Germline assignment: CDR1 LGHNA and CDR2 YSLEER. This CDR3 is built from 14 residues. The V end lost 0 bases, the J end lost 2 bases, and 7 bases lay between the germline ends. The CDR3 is CASSQDWKNYGYTF. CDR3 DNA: TGCGCCAGCAGCCAAGATTGGAAGAACTATGGCTACACCTTC.

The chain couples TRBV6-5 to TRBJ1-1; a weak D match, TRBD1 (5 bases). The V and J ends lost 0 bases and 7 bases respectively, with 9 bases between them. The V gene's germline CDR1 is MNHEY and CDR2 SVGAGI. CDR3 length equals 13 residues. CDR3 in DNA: TGTGCCAGCAGTTACTCGTCGGGGCTTGAAGCTTTCTTT. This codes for CASSYSSGLEAFF.

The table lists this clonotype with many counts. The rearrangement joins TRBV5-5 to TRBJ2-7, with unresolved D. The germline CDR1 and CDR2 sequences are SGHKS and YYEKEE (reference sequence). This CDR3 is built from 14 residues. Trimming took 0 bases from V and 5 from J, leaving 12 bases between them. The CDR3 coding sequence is TGTGCCAGCAGCTTGGTTGGTAGAGGAGACGAGCAGTACTTC. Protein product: CASSLVGRGDEQYF.

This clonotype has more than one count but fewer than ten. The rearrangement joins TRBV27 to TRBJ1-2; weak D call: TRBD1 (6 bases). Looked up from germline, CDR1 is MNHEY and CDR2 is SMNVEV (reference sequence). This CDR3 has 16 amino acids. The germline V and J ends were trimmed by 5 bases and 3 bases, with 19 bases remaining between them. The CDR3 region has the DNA TGTGCCAGCAGTCGACAATCCGGGGGCTGGGACTATGGCTACACCTTC. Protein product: CASSRQSGGWDYGYTF.

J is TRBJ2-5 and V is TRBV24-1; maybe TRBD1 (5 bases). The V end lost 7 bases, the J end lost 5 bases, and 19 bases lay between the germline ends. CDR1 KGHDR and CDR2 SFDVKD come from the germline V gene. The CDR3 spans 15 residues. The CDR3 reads CATSATDPRKETQYF. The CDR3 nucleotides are TGTGCCACCAGCGCGACAGACCCTAGAAAGGAGACCCAGTACTTC.

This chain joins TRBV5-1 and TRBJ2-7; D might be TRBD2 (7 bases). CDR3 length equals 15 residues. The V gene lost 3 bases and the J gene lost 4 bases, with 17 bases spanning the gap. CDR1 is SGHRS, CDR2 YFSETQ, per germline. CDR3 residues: CASSSWGGPPYEQYF. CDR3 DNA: TGCGCCAGCAGCTCCTGGGGGGGGCCCCCATACGAGCAGTACTTC. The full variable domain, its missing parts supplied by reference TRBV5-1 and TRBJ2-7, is KAGVTQTPRYLIKTRGQQVTLSCSPISGHRSVSWYQQTPGQGLQFLFEYFSETQRNKGNFPGRFSGRQFSNSRSEMNVSTLELGDSALYLCASSSWGGPPYEQYFGPGTRLTVT.

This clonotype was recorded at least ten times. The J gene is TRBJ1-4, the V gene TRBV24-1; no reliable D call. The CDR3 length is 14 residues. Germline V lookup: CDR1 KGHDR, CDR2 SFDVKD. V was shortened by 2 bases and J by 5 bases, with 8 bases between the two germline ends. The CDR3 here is CATSDSRGNEKLFF. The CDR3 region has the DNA TGTGCCACCAGTGATTCCCGAGGGAATGAAAAACTGTTTTTT.

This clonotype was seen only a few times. CDR3 loop: CASSLRILSGGTDTQYF. CDR3 DNA sequence: TGTGCCAGCAGTTTAAGGATCCTTAGCGGGGGTACAGATACGCAGTATTTT. The chain combines TRBV28 with TRBJ2-3, with 9 nucleotides matching TRBD2. The CDR3 has 17 amino acids. Germline V gene sequence: CDR1 MDHEN, CDR2 SYDVKM. The V gene end was trimmed by 2 bases and the J gene end by 3 bases; junction bases not matched to a gene: 9.

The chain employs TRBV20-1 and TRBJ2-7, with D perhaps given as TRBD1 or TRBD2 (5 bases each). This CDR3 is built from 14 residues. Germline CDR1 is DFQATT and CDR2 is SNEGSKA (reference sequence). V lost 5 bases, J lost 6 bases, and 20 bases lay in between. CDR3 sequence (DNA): TGCAGTGCTCTGGGGCTGACGGGATTTGGCGAGCAGTACTTC. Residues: CSALGLTGFGEQYF.

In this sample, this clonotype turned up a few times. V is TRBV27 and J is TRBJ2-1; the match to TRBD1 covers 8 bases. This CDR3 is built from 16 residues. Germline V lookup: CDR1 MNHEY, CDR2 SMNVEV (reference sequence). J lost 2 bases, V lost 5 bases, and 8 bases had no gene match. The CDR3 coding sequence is TGTGCCAGCAGTGTATACGGGACAGGAGCCTACAATGAGCAGTTCTTC. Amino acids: CASSVYGTGAYNEQFF.

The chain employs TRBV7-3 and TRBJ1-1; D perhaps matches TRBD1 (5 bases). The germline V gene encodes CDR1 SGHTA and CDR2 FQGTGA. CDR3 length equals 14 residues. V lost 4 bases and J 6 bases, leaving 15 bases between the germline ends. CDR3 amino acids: CASSSGRDRPEAFF. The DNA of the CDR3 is TGTGCCAGCAGCTCGGGACGGGACCGGCCTGAAGCTTTCTTT.

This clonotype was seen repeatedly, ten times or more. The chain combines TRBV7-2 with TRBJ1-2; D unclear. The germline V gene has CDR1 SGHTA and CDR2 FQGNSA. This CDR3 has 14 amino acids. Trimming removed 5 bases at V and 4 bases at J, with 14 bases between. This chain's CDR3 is CASSLQTPTYGYTF. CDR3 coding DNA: TGTGCCAGCAGCCTTCAGACACCTACCTATGGCTACACCTTC. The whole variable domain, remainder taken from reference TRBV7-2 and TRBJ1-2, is GAGVSQSPSNKVTEKGKDVELRCDPISGHTALYWYRQSLGQGLEFLIYFQGNSAPDKSGLPSDRFSAERTGGSVSTLTIQRTQQEDSAVYLCASSLQTPTYGYTFGSGTRLTVV.

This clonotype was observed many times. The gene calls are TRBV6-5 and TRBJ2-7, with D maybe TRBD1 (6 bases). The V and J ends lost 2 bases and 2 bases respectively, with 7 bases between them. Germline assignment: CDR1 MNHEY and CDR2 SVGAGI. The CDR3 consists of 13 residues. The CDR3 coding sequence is TGTGCCAGCAGTTACCGGACAGCCTACGAGCAGTACTTC. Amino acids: CASSYRTAYEQYF.

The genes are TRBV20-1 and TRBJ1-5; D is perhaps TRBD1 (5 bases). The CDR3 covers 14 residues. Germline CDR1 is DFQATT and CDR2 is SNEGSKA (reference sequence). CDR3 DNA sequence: TGCAGCCCGCGGGGGGGGTCGGGCAATCAGCCCCAGCATTTT. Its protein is CSPRGGSGNQPQHF.

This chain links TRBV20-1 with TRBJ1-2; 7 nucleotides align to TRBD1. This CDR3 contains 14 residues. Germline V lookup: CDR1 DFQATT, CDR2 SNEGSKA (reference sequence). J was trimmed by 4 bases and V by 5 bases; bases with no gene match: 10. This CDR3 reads CSALPGTETYGYTF. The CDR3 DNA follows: TGCAGTGCTCTACCGGGGACAGAGACCTATGGCTACACCTTC.

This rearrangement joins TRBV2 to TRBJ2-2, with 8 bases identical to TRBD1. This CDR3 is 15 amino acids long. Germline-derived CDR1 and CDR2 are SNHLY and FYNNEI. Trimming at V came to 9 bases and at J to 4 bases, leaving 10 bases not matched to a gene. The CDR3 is CASVNDRGGTGELFF. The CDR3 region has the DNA TGTGCCAGTGTCAACGACAGGGGTGGCACCGGGGAGCTGTTTTTT.

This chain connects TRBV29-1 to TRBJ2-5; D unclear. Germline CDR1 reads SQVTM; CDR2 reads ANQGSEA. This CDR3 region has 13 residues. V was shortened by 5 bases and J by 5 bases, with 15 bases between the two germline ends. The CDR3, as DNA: TGCAGCGTTCCACCCCGAAATGCTGAGACCCAGTACTTC. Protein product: CSVPPRNAETQYF.

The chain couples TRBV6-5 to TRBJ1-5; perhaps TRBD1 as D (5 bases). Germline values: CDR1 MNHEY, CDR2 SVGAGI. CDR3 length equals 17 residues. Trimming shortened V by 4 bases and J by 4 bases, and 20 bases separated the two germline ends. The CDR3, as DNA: TGTGCCAGCAGTTCCCCGTACGACAGAGGAGGGAATCAGCCCCAGCATTTT. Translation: CASSSPYDRGGNQPQHF.